The source of this T cell receptor beta chain is a study of T cell repertoires in cytomegalovirus infection. Findings and limits, study-wide: Clonotype analysis showed dominance of the ex vivo response by HLA-C-restricted CMV-specific TCR beta clonotypes. Of the TCR beta families, the public ones yielded a cumulative frequency that identified carriers of CMV plus the relevant HLA.

With respect to this clonotype: Its antigen is currently unknown.

This CDR3 has 17 amino acids. Germline CDR1 reads MNHNY; CDR2 reads SVGAGI (reference sequence). V shed 1 base and J 7 bases; nucleotides not matched to a gene: 12. MiXCR, run by TCRdb on the reads, gives a single entry per CDR3 protein. The sample has roughly 230,000 distinct CDR3 sequences, about a sixth seen once; the top ten hold around 47%. The origin of this receptor is a human donor in good health (CMV status not recorded). Some clones in this sample may be carry-over from other donors' samples. This sequence joins TRBV6-6 and TRBJ1-5, with 8 bases aligning to TRBD1. The material sequenced was CD8+ T cells from PBMCs. The CDR3 bases are TGTGCCAGCAGTTACTGGGTTGGGCAGGGGGCGGGACAGCCCCAGCATTTT. Its translation: CASSYWVGQGAGQPQHF.